The 5 T cell receptor beta chains below come from one sample, sequenced in a study of blood T cell repertoires in COVID-19. The protocol was immunoSEQ multiplex PCR, while the TCRdb copy is restricted to in-frame clones and leaves out a portion. Among some 68,000 clones listed, approximately 88% were seen once. Sequencing was carried out using peripheral blood. All receptors come from a human donor in a cohort sampled during active COVID-19.

This sequence joins TRBV5-1 and TRBJ1-4; D unclear. This CDR3 is built from 16 residues. Per germline, CDR1 SGHRS and CDR2 YFSETQ. The V end lost 5 bases, the J end lost 5 bases, and 19 bases lay between the germline ends. CDR3 amino acids: CASRTDPQSPNEKLFF. DNA of the CDR3: TGCGCCAGCAGAACAGACCCCCAATCACCCAATGAAAAACTGTTTTTT.

This chain connects TRBV12-3 or TRBV12-4 to TRBJ2-7; TRBD1 agrees at 7 bases. The CDR3 totals 13 residues. V dropped 6 bases and J dropped 2; count of bases not matched to a gene: 4. The CDR3 region is CASRGQDPYEQYF. The CDR3 DNA follows: TGTGCCAGCAGAGGACAGGACCCCTACGAGCAGTACTTC.

This chain links TRBV19 with TRBJ1-2; 7 bases are shared with TRBD1. The ends lost 7 bases at V and 5 bases at J; junction bases unmatched: 16. Germline CDR1 reads LNHDA; CDR2 reads SQIVND (reference sequence). The CDR3 is 16 amino acids. CDR3 DNA sequence: TGTGCCAGTACCGAAGGGAACAGGGGATGGCCGTATGGCTACACCTTC. It encodes CASTEGNRGWPYGYTF.

The chain links TRBV30 to TRBJ1-6; TRBD1 aligns across 8 bases. The length of the CDR3 is 17 residues. V dropped 0 bases and J dropped 9; count of bases not matched to a gene: 13. Germline assignment: CDR1 GTSNPN and CDR2 SVGIG (reference sequence). This chain's CDR3 is CAWSVPPTGTGSSPLHF. CDR3 bases: TGTGCCTGGAGTGTACCCCCAACAGGGACAGGCTCTTCACCCCTCCACTTT.

V gene TRBV7-2 combines with J gene TRBJ2-5, with D perhaps matching TRBD2 (5 bases). The CDR3 totals 16 residues. Germline values: CDR1 SGHTA, CDR2 FQGNSA. The germline V and J ends were trimmed by 1 base and 1 base, with 13 bases remaining between them. The CDR3 here is CASSLGTLRRQETQYF. The CDR3 region has the DNA TGTGCCAGCAGCTTAGGGACTCTCAGACGCCAAGAGACCCAGTACTTC. The full variable domain, in which reference TRBV7-2 and TRBJ2-5 provide the parts outside the CDR3, is GAGVSQSPSNKVTEKGKDVELRCDPISGHTALYWYRQSLGQGLEFLIYFQGNSAPDKSGLPSDRFSAERTGGSVSTLTIQRTQQEDSAVYLCASSLGTLRRQETQYFGPGTRLLVL.